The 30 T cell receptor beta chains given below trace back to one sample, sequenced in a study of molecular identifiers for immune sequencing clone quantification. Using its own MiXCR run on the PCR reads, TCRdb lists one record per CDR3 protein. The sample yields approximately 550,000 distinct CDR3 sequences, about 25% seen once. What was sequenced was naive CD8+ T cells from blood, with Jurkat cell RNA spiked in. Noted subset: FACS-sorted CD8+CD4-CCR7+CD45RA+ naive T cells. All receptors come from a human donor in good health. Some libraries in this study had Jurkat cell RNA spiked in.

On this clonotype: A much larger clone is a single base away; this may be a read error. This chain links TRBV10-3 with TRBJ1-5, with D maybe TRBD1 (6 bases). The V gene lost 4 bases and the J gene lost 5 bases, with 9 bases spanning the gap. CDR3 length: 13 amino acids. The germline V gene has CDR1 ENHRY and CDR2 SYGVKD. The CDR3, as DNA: TGTGCCATCAGTGGGCAGGGGTATCAGCCCCAGCATTTT. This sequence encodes CAISGQGYQPQHF.

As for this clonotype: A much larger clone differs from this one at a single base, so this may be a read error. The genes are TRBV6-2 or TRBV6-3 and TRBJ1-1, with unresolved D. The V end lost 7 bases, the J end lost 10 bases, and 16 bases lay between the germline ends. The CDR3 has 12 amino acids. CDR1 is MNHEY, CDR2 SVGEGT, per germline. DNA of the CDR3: TGTGCCAGCACCACGTCAGGTGCTGGAGCTTTCTTT. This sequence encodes CASTTSGAGAFF.

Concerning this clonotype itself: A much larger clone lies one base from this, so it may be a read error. Here the CDR3 DNA reads TGTGCCCGCAGTTTGGGGGAAATCAACACTGAAGCTTTCTTT. Translating gives CARSLGEINTEAFF. The rearrangement links TRBV28 to TRBJ1-1; D may be TRBD1 (5 bases). There are 14 residues in the CDR3. Germline V gene lookup returns CDR1 MDHEN and CDR2 SYDVKM.

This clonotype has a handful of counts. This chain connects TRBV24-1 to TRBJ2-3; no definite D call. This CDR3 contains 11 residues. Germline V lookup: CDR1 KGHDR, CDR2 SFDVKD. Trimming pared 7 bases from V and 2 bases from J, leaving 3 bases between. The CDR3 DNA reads TGTGCCACCAGGGACACAGATACGCAGTATTTT. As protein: CATRDTDTQYF.

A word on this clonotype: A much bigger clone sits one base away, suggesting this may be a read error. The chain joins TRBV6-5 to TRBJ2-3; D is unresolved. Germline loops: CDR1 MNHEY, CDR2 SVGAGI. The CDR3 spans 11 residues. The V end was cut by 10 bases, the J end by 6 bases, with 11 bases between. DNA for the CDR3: TGTGCCAACACCGGTCCGGATACGCAGTATTTT. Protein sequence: CANTGPDTQYF.

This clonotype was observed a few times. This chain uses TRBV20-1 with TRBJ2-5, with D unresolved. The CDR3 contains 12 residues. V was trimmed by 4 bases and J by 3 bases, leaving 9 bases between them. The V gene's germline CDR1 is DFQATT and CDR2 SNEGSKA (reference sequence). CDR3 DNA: TGCAGTGCTACAGACCAAGAAGAGACCCAGTACTTC. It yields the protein CSATDQEETQYF.

The CDR3 nucleotides are TGTGCCAGCAGTTACACCCCTTCCGCAGATACGCAGTATTTT. Translation gives CASSYTPSADTQYF. The gene calls are TRBV6-2 or TRBV6-3 and TRBJ2-3, with D unclear. The CDR3 loop spans 14 amino acids. Per germline, CDR1 MNHEY and CDR2 SVGEGT. Trimming stripped 2 bases from V and 4 bases from J, with 10 bases between.

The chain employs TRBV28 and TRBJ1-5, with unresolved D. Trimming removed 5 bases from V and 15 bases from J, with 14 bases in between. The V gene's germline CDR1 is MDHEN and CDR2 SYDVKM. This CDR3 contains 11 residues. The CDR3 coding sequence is TGTGCCAGCAGTGTAGACGGGATACGGCATTTT. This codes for CASSVDGIRHF.

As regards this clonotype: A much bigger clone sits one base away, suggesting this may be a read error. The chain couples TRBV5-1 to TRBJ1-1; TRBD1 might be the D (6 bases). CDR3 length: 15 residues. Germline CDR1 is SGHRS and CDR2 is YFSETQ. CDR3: CAGSLARGPQTEAFF. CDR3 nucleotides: TGCGCCGGCAGCTTGGCCCGGGGGCCACAGACTGAAGCTTTCTTT.

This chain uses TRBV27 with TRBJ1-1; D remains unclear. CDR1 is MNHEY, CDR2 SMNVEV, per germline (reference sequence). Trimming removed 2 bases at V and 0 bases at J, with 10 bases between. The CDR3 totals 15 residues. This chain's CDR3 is CASSLKGSLNTEAFF. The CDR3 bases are TGTGCCAGCAGTTTAAAAGGATCTCTGAACACTGAAGCTTTCTTT.

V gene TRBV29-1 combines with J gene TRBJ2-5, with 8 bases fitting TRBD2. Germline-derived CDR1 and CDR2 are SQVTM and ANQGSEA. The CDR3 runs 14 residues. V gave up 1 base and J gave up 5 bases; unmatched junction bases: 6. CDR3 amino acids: CSVEAAGAGETQYF. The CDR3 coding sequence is TGCAGCGTTGAAGCAGCGGGGGCGGGGGAGACCCAGTACTTC.

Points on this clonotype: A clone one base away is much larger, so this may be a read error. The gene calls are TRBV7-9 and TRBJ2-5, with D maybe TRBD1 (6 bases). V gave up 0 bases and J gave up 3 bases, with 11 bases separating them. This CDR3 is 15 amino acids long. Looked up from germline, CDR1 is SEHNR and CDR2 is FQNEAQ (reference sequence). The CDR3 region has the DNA TGTGCCAGCAGCTTAGCGTTTCGACAGGAAGAGACCCAGTACTTC. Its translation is CASSLAFRQEETQYF. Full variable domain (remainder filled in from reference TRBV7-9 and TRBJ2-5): DTGVSQNPRHKITKRGQNVTFRCDPISEHNRLYWYRQTLGQGPEFLTYFQNEAQLEKSRLLSDRFSAERPKGSFSTLEIQRTEQGDSAMYLCASSLAFRQEETQYFGPGTRLLVL.

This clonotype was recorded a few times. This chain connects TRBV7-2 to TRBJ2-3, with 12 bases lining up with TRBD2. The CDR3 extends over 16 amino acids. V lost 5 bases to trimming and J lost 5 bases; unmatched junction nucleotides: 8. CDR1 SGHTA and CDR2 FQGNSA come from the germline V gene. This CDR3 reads CASSARLAGAVDTQYF. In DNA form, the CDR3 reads TGTGCCAGCAGCGCAAGACTAGCGGGGGCCGTAGATACGCAGTATTTT.

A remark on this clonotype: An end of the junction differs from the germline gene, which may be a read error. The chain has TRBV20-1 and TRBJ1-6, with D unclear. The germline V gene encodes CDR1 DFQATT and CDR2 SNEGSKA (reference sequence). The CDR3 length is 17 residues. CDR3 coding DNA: TGCGGTGCTAGAGATAGGGCGGTGAGCTCCTATAATTCACCCCTCCACTTT. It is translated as CGARDRAVSSYNSPLHF.

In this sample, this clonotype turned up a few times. For the CDR3, the DNA is TGTGCCAGCAGTGGCAGGGGGGGGACTAGCGGGACCTTATTGGATACGCAGTATTTT. It translates to CASSGRGGTSGTLLDTQYF. This sequence joins TRBV28 and TRBJ2-3, with 13 bases that match TRBD2. Per the germline V gene, CDR1 is MDHEN and CDR2 is SYDVKM. The CDR3 extends over 19 amino acids. V lost 5 bases, J lost 6 bases, and 17 bases stayed unmatched.

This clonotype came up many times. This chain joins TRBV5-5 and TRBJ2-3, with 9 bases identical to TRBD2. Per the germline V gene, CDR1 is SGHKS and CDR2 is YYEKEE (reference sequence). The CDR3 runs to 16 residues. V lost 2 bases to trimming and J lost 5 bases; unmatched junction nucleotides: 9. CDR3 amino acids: CASSLVLAGLRDTQYF. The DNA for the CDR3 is TGTGCCAGCAGCTTAGTGCTAGCGGGATTACGAGATACGCAGTATTTT.

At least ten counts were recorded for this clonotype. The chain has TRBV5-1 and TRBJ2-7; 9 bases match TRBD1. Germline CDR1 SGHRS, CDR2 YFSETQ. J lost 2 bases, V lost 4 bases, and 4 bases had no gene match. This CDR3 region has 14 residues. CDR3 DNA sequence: TGCGCCAGCAGCGGGACAGGGCTGACCTACGAGCAGTACTTC. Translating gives CASSGTGLTYEQYF.

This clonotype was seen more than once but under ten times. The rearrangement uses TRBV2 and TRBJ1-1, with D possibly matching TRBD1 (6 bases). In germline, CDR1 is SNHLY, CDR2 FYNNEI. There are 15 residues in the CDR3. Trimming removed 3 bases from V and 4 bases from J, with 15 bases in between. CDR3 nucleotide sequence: TGTGCCAGCAGTGACCCCCGGGGGGCCGGCACTGAAGCTTTCTTT. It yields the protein CASSDPRGAGTEAFF. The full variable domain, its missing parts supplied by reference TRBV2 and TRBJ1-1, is EPEVTQTPSHQVTQMGQEVILRCVPISNHLYFYWYRQILGQKVEFLVSFYNNEISEKSEIFDDQFSVERPDGSNFTLKIRSTKLEDSAMYFCASSDPRGAGTEAFFGQGTRLTVV.

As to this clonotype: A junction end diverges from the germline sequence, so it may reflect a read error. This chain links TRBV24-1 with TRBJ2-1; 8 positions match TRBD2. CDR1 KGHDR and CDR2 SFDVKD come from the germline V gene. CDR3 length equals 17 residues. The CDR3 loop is CATSDDEASGPRGEQSF. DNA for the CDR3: TGTGCCACCAGTGATGACGAGGCTAGCGGGCCGAGGGGTGAGCAGTCCTTC.

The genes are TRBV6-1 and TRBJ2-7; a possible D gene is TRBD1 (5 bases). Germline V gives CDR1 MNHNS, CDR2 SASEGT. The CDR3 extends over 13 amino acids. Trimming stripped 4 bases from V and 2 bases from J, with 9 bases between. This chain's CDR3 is CASSATATYEQYF. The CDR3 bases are TGTGCCAGCAGTGCGACAGCAACCTACGAGCAGTACTTC.

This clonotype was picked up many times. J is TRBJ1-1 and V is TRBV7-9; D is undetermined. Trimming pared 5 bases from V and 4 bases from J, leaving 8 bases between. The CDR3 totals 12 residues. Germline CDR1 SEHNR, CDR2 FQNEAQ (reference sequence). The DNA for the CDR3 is TGTGCCAGCAGCCCAATCGCCACTGAAGCTTTCTTT. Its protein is CASSPIATEAFF.

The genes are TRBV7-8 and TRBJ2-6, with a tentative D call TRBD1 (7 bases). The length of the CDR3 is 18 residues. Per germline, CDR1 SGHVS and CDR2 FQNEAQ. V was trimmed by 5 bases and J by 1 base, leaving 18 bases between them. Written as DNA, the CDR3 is TGTGCCAGCAGCGCCAGGGGGGTTTTGCTATCTGGGGCCAACGTCCTGACTTTC. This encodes CASSARGVLLSGANVLTF.

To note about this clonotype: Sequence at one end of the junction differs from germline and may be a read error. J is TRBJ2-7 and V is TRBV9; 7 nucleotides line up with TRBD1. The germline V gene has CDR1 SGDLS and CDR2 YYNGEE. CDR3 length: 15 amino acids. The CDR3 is CDSSVGRDSSYEQYF. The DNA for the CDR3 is TGTGACAGCAGCGTAGGCCGGGACAGCTCCTACGAGCAGTACTTC.

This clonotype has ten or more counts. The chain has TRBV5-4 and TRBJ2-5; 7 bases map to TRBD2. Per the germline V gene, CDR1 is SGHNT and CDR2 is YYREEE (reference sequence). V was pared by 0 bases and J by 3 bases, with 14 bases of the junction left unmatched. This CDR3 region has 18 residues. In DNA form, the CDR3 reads TGTGCCAGCAGCTTGGGCCAGGGCCTTGGACTAGGCGAAGAGACCCAGTACTTC. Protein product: CASSLGQGLGLGEETQYF.

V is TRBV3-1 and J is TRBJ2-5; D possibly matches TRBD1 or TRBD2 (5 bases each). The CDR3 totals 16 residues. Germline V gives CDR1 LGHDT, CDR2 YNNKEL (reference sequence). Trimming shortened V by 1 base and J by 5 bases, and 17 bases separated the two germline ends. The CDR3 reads CASSQAEGGATETQYF. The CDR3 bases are TGTGCCAGCAGCCAAGCCGAGGGTGGGGCCACTGAGACCCAGTACTTC.

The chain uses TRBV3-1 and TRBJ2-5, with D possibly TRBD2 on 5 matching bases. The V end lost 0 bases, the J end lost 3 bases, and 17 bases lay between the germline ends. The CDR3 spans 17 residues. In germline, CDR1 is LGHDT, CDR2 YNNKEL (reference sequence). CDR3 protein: CASSQDVAWWLKETQYF. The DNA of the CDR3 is TGTGCCAGCAGCCAAGATGTAGCGTGGTGGCTGAAAGAGACCCAGTACTTC.

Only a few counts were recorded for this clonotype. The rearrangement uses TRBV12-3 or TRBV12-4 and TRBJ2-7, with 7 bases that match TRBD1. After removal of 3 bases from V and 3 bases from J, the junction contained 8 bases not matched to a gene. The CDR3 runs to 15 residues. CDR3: CASSLTLGQLYEQYF. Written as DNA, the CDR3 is TGTGCCAGCAGTTTGACCCTGGGACAGCTCTACGAGCAGTACTTC.

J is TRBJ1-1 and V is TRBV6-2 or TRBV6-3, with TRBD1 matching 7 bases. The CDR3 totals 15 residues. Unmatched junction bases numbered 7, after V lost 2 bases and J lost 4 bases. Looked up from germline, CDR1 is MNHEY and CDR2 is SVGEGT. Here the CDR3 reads CASSYMAGGLTEAFF. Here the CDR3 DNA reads TGTGCCAGCAGTTACATGGCAGGGGGGCTCACTGAAGCTTTCTTT.

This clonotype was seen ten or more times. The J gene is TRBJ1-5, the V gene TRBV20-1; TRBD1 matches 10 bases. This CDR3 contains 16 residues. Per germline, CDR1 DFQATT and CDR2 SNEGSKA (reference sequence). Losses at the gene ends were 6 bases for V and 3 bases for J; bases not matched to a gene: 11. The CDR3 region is CSAIDRGRGVNQPQHF. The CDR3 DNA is TGCAGTGCCATCGACAGGGGGCGAGGAGTCAATCAGCCCCAGCATTTT.

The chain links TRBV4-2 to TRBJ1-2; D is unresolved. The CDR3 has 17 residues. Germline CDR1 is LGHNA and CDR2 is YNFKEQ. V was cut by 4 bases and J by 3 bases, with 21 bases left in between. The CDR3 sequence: CASSPSVSTLRDYGYTF. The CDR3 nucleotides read TGTGCCAGCAGCCCGTCAGTCTCCACCCTCCGAGACTATGGCTACACCTTC.